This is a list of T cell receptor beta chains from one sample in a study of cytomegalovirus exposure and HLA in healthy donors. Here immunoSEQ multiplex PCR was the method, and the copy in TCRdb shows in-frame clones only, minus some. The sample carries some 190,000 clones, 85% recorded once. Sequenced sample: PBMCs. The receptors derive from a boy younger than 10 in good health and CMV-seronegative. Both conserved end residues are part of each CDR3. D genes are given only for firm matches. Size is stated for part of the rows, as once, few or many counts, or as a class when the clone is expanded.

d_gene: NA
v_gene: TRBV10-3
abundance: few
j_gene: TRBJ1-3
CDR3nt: TGTGCCATCAGTAAGGGGGGGGCTCAGAGCTCTGGAAACACCATATATTTT
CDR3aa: CAISKGGAQSSGNTIYF

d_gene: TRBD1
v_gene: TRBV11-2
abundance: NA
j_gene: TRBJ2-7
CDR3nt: TGTGCCAGCAGCCTCGGGGACAGGCGCTCCTACGAGCAGTACTTC
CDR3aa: CASSLGDRRSYEQYF

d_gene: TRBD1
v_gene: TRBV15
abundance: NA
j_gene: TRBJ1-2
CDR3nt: TGTGCCACCAGCTCGCAGACAGGGTTGAAGGGCGGCTACACCTTC
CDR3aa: CATSSQTGLKGGYTF

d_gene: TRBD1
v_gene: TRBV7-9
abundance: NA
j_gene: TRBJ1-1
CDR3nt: TGTGCCAGCAGTTTTACGACAGGGTCCCCTGAAGCTTTCTTT
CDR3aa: CASSFTTGSPEAFF

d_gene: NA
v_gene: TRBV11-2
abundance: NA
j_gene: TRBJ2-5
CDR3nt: TGTGCCAGCAGACAGACCGCAGGGGAGTTGGTAGAGACCCAGTACTTC
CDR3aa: CASRQTAGELVETQYF

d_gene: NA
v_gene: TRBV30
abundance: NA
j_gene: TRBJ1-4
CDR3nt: TGTGCCTGGAGTTTTCGGACTGTCCCAACTAATGAAAAACTGTTTTTT
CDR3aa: CAWSFRTVPTNEKLFF

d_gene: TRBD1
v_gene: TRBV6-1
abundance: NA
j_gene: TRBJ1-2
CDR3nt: TGTGCCAGCAGTCTAGGGACAGGGGCATCTGGCTACACCTTC
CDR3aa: CASSLGTGASGYTF

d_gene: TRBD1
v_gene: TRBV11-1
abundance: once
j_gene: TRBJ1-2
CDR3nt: TGTGCCAGCAGCCCCGGGACAGGCGGCTACAACTATGGCTACACCTTC
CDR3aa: CASSPGTGGYNYGYTF

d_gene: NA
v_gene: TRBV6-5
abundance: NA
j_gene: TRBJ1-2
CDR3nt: TGTGCCAGCGGGGGGACCAACAACTATGGCTACACCTTC
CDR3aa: CASGGTNNYGYTF

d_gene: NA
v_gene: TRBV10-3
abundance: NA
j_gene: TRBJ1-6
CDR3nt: TGTGCCATCAGTGAAAATGGGGGGGGCCCTGGGTCACCCCTCCACTTT
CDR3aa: CAISENGGGPGSPLHF

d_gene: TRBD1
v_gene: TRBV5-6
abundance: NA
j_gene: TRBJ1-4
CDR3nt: TGTGCCAGCAGCTTGAAGGGACAGGGGAATGAAAAACTGTTTTTT
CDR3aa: CASSLKGQGNEKLFF

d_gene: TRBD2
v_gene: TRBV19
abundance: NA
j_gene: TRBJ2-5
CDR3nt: TGTGCCAGTAGTATAGGGGCTAGCGGGACTAGGGAGACCCAGTACTTC
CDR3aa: CASSIGASGTRETQYF

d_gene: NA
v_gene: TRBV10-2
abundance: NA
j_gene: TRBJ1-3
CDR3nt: TGCGCCAGCAGTGAGTCGGGCCGCCCGGCCCCTGGAAACACCATATATTTT
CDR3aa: CASSESGRPAPGNTIYF

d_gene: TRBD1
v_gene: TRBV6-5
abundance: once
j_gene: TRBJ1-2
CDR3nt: TGTGCCAGCAGTAGTCCGGGACAGGGCGACGGCTACACCTTC
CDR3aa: CASSSPGQGDGYTF

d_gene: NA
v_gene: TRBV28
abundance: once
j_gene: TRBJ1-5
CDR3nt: TGTGCCAGCAGTTTAAAGACAGGTTGGGAGCCCCAGCATTTT
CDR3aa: CASSLKTGWEPQHF

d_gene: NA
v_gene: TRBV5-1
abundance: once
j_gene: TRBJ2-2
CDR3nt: TGCGCCAGCATGTCCTCGAACACCGGGGAGCTGTTTTTT
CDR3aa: CASMSSNTGELFF

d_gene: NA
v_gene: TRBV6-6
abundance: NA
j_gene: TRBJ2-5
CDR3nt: TGTGCCAGCAGCCCCCGGTTCCAAGAGACCCAGTACTTC
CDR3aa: CASSPRFQETQYF

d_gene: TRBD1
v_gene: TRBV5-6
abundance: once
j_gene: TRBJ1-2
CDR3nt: TGTGCCAGCAGCTTGGGACAGGGAGGAAACTATGGCTACACCTTC
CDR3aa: CASSLGQGGNYGYTF

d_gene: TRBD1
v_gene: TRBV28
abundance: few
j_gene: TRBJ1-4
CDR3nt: TGTGCCAGCAGTTCTACCACAGGGGGGCGGGAAAAACTGTTTTTT
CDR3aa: CASSSTTGGREKLFF

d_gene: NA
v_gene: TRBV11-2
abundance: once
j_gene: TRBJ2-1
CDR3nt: TGTGCCAGCAGCTTAGAAGTGCGTAGCTCCTACAATGAGCAGTTCTTC
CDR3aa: CASSLEVRSSYNEQFF

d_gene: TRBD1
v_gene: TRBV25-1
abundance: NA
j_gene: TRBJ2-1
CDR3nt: TGTGCCAGCATGTCAGGGACAGGGCCTTCAAGCTCCTACAATGAGCAGTTCTTC
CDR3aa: CASMSGTGPSSSYNEQFF

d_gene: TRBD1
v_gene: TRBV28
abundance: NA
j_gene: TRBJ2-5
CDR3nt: TGTGCCAGCAGACGACGGACAGGGGGCAACCAAGAGACCCAGTACTTC
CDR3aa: CASRRRTGGNQETQYF

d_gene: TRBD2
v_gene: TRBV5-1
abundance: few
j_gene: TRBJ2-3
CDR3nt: TGCGCCAGCAGCGGCTGGCGGGGGGACACAGATACGCAGTATTTT
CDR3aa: CASSGWRGDTDTQYF

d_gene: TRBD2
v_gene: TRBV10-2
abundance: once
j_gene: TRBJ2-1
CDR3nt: TGCGCCAGCAGGGACCCTTGGGGGAGGGCGAGTGGTGAGCAGTTCTTC
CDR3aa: CASRDPWGRASGEQFF

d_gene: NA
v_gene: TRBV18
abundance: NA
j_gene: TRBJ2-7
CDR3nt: TGTGCCAGCTCCCGAGGGACAAATTACGAGCAGTACTTC
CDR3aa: CASSRGTNYEQYF

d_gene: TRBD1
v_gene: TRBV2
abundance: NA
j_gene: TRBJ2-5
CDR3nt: TGTGCCAGCCATGGACAGGGCCAAGAGACCCAGTACTTC
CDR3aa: CASHGQGQETQYF

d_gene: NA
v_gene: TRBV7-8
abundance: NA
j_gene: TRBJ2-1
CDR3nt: TGTGCCAGCAGCCCGACCCGAGGAGAGGCCTACAATGAGCAGTTCTTC
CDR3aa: CASSPTRGEAYNEQFF

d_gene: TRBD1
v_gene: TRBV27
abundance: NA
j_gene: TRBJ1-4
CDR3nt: TGTGCCAGCAGTCAGGATAAGGGGGCTAGAATTGAAAAACTGTTTTTT
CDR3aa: CASSQDKGARIEKLFF